This entry lists 8 T cell receptor beta chains sequenced from one sample in a study of post-analysis software for immune sequencing data (dated by TCRdb to 2013 to 2016). The research as a whole found: Patients showed significantly higher frequencies than controls for several TRBV segments, among them TRBV5-6, TRBV5-1 and TRBV20-1.

The library was produced with PCR. These reads were obtained on an Illumina HiSeq 2500. To reduce PCR and sequencing biases, unique molecular identifiers were incorporated into the TCR beta cDNA libraries. TCRdb passed the public sequencing reads through fastp at Q25 and MiXCR, retaining productive beta sequences. When rows share a CDR3 protein, they turn into one entry using the most common DNA and genes. Across this sample there are more than 500,000 distinct CDR3 sequences, with around 31% seen only once. Less than 6% of the sample lies in the top ten. These receptors have no identified antigens. Sequencing was performed on blood. The receptors here all came from a girl aged 2-17 years with multiple sclerosis.

This clonotype was detected once. The chain combines TRBV19 with TRBJ2-7, with 11 bases identical to TRBD2. Germline CDR1 reads LNHDA; CDR2 reads SQIVND (reference sequence). With 7 bases clipped from V and 7 bases from J, the junction kept 6 bases outside the gene matches. The CDR3 covers 13 residues. As DNA, the CDR3 is TGTGCCAGTAACCTAGCGGGGGGCGATGAGCAGTACTTC. Translated: CASNLAGGDEQYF. The full variable domain, its missing parts supplied by reference TRBV19 and TRBJ2-7, is DGGITQSPKYLFRKEGQNVTLSCEQNLNHDAMYWYRQDPGQGLRLIYYSQIVNDFQKGDIAEGYSVSREKKESFPLTVTSAQKNPTAFYLCASNLAGGDEQYFGPGTRLTVT.

This clonotype occurred a few times. The genes are TRBV7-9 and TRBJ2-6; D unclear. Deletions cut 7 bases from V and 2 bases from J, with 12 bases between. This CDR3 region has 15 residues. Germline lookup yields CDR1 SEHNR and CDR2 FQNEAQ (reference sequence). DNA of the CDR3: TGTGCCAGCACCGCAAGGGCGGCTGGGGCCAACGTCCTGACTTTC. This codes for CASTARAAGANVLTF.

The chain couples TRBV28 to TRBJ2-6; no clear D gene. Per the germline V gene, CDR1 is MDHEN and CDR2 is SYDVKM. V shed 1 base and J shed 1 base, with 14 bases lying between them. The CDR3 contains 18 residues. The CDR3 reads CASSLSAGSLSGANVLTF. The DNA for the CDR3 is TGTGCCAGCAGTTTATCCGCTGGTAGTCTTTCTGGGGCCAACGTCCTGACTTTC.

The rearrangement links TRBV7-2 to TRBJ1-5, with D unresolved. The CDR3 covers 13 residues. From germline, CDR1 is SGHTA and CDR2 FQGNSA. Trimming took 3 bases from V and 3 from J, leaving 6 bases between them. CDR3 nucleotides: TGTGCCAGCAGCTTTAGTCCCAATCAGCCCCAGCATTTT. Translating gives CASSFSPNQPQHF. Filled out from reference TRBV7-2 and TRBJ1-5, the complete variable domain reads GAGVSQSPSNKVTEKGKDVELRCDPISGHTALYWYRQSLGQGLEFLIYFQGNSAPDKSGLPSDRFSAERTGGSVSTLTIQRTQQEDSAVYLCASSFSPNQPQHFGDGTRLSIL.

The rearrangement links TRBV6-1 to TRBJ2-5; 7 bases fit TRBD1. TRBJ2-1 explains the end of the DNA better; the J call may be wrong. The CDR3 is 16 amino acids. Germline loops: CDR1 MNHNS, CDR2 SASEGT. The CDR3, as DNA: TGTGCCAGCAGTGAGGGGTTACGACAGGGACAAGAGACCCAGTTCTTC. It is translated as CASSEGLRQGQETQFF.

This clonotype has a handful of counts. The chain recombines TRBV10-3 with TRBJ2-5; maybe TRBD1 (5 bases). Germline V gives CDR1 ENHRY, CDR2 SYGVKD. The CDR3 loop spans 13 amino acids. The V and J ends lost 11 bases and 5 bases respectively, with 18 bases between them. The CDR3 loop is CAAGIGITETQYF. CDR3 nucleotides: TGTGCCGCAGGGATAGGGATAACGGAGACCCAGTACTTC.

The chain couples TRBV6-1 to TRBJ1-2; D might be TRBD1 (5 bases). The CDR3 totals 15 residues. Trimming removed 6 bases from V and 6 bases from J, with 20 bases in between. Germline CDR1 is MNHNS and CDR2 is SASEGT. The chain's CDR3 is CASRYGGASLNGYTF. The CDR3 DNA sequence: TGTGCCAGCAGATATGGCGGGGCTTCGCTAAATGGCTACACCTTC.

Regarding this clonotype: This may be a read error: a much more frequent sequence differs by one nucleotide. V usage is TRBV6-4 and J usage is TRBJ2-1; D is possibly TRBD2 (5 bases). CDR1 is MRHNA, CDR2 SNTAGT, per germline. The CDR3 runs 13 residues. The V end was cut by 5 bases, the J end by 13 bases, with 18 bases between. The CDR3 region has the DNA TGTGCCAGCAGTCCAAGCGGTGAAGAGACCCAGTTCTTC. The encoded protein is CASSPSGEETQFF.